Following are 26 T cell receptor beta chains from one sample sequenced in a study of blood T cell repertoires in COVID-19. The protocol was immunoSEQ multiplex PCR, while the TCRdb copy is restricted to in-frame clones and leaves out a portion. The sample contains hundreds of thousands of clones, more than 75% of which appear only once. Sequences were obtained from PBMCs or T cells enriched from blood (not recorded which). The receptors originated from a man between 18 and 35 years old who had recovered from COVID-19.

This chain uses TRBV18 with TRBJ1-4, with D perhaps TRBD1 (6 bases). The CDR3 is made up of 16 amino acids. V lost 6 bases and J lost 0, with 14 bases in between. Germline CDR1 and CDR2: KGHSH and LQKENI. CDR3 amino acids: CASSLGQLATNEKLFF. CDR3 coding DNA: TGTGCCAGCTCGCTCGGACAGCTTGCAACTAATGAAAAACTGTTTTTT.

The rearrangement joins TRBV30 to TRBJ1-1; no definite D call. V dropped 0 bases and J dropped 4 bases, with 6 bases sitting between them. This CDR3 is built from 12 residues. Germline CDR1 GTSNPN, CDR2 SVGIG (reference sequence). The DNA for the CDR3 is TGTGCCTGGAGTGTACTCGGCACTGAAGCTTTCTTT. Translated: CAWSVLGTEAFF.

This chain uses TRBV2 with TRBJ2-5; tentatively, D is TRBD1 (6 bases). The germline V gene encodes CDR1 SNHLY and CDR2 FYNNEI. This CDR3 is 12 amino acids long. The germline V and J ends were trimmed by 3 bases and 4 bases, with 6 bases remaining between them. CDR3 DNA sequence: TGTGCCAGCAGTGACAGGGGAGAGACCCAGTACTTC. It is translated as CASSDRGETQYF.

The J gene is TRBJ2-7, the V gene TRBV28; tentative D call: TRBD2 (5 bases). Germline CDR1 and CDR2: MDHEN and SYDVKM. The CDR3 length is 12 residues. The CDR3 spells CASAGRFGEQYF. In DNA, the CDR3 is TGTGCTTCGGCGGGCAGGTTCGGGGAGCAGTACTTC.

The chain joins TRBV15 to TRBJ2-7, with 13 bases aligning to TRBD2. The germline V gene encodes CDR1 LNHNV and CDR2 YYDKDF (reference sequence). V shed 3 bases and J 4 bases; nucleotides not matched to a gene: 6. CDR3 length: 16 amino acids. CDR3 bases: TGTGCCACCAGCAGGATGACTAGCGGGAGGAGGTACGAGCAGTACTTC. Translated, it gives CATSRMTSGRRYEQYF.

This clone was counted only a few times. The rearrangement links TRBV6-1 to TRBJ1-6; 10 bases align to TRBD1. Per germline, CDR1 MNHNS and CDR2 SASEGT. The J segment lost 5 bases and the V segment lost 3 bases, leaving 1 base of the junction unmatched. This CDR3 is built from 15 residues. For the CDR3, the DNA is TGTGCCAGCAGTGAGGGACAGGGGAATAATTCACCCCTCCACTTT. This sequence encodes CASSEGQGNNSPLHF.

The chain joins TRBV9 to TRBJ2-1; the D is unclear. Trimming took off 2 bases at V and 5 bases at J, with 11 bases between the two ends. There are 14 residues in the CDR3. Germline loops: CDR1 SGDLS, CDR2 YYNGEE. The CDR3 DNA sequence: TGTGCCAGCAGCGTCACAGCTCTGGACAATGAGCAGTTCTTC. This encodes CASSVTALDNEQFF.

This rearrangement joins TRBV4-1 to TRBJ1-1; TRBD1 matches 9 bases. CDR1 is MGHRA and CDR2 is YSYEKL in the germline V gene. This CDR3 comprises 14 residues. V lost 6 bases and J lost 2; bases outside the gene matches: 4. The CDR3 coding sequence is TGCGCCAGCAGGTGGACAGGGGCTAACACTGAAGCTTTCTTT. Its translation is CASRWTGANTEAFF.

The chain's CDR3 is CASSLSPDSNQPQHF. The CDR3 coding sequence is TGTGCCAGCAGCTTGAGTCCAGATAGCAATCAGCCCCAGCATTTT. This chain links TRBV5-6 with TRBJ1-5; D uncertain. CDR1 and CDR2 (germline): SGHDT, YYEEEE. The CDR3 has 15 amino acids. The germline V and J ends were trimmed by 1 base and 0 bases, with 8 bases remaining between them. The whole variable domain, remainder taken from reference TRBV5-6 and TRBJ1-5, is DAGVTQSPTHLIKTRGQQVTLRCSPKSGHDTVSWYQQALGQGPQFIFQYYEEEERQRGNFPDRFSGHQFPNYSSELNVNALLLGDSALYLCASSLSPDSNQPQHFGDGTRLSIL.

This chain uses TRBV5-4 with TRBJ2-1; a possible D gene is TRBD2 (6 bases). Germline assignment: CDR1 SGHNT and CDR2 YYREEE (reference sequence). The CDR3 has 19 residues. The V end lost 4 bases, the J end lost 4 bases, and 27 bases lay between the germline ends. The CDR3 DNA sequence: TGTGCCAGCAGCCCCGGGTGGGGGGACTCACAAATTGTTTACAATGAGCAGTTCTTC. Translation: CASSPGWGDSQIVYNEQFF.

The CDR3 sequence is CASSIVPGYTEAFF. The DNA of the CDR3 is TGTGCCAGTAGTATCGTTCCAGGGTACACTGAAGCTTTCTTT. The genes are TRBV19 and TRBJ1-1; D is perhaps TRBD1 (5 bases). The length of the CDR3 is 14 residues. CDR1 LNHDA and CDR2 SQIVND come from the germline V gene (reference sequence). The V gene lost 3 bases and the J gene lost 3 bases, with 11 bases spanning the gap.

The chain has TRBV19 and TRBJ2-1, with a weak D call TRBD1 (5 bases). The germline V gene encodes CDR1 LNHDA and CDR2 SQIVND (reference sequence). This CDR3 contains 13 residues. Trimming pared 7 bases from V and 4 bases from J, leaving 11 bases between. CDR3 region: CASKQGSYNEQFF. CDR3 DNA: TGTGCCAGTAAGCAGGGTTCGTACAATGAGCAGTTCTTC. The variable domain in full, completed from reference TRBV19 and TRBJ2-1, reads DGGITQSPKYLFRKEGQNVTLSCEQNLNHDAMYWYRQDPGQGLRLIYYSQIVNDFQKGDIAEGYSVSREKKESFPLTVTSAQKNPTAFYLCASKQGSYNEQFFGPGTRLTVL.

V gene TRBV2 combines with J gene TRBJ1-1, with TRBD1 identical over 8 bases. V shed 6 bases, J shed 0 bases, and the junction held 3 bases outside the gene matches. In germline, CDR1 is SNHLY, CDR2 FYNNEI. CDR3 size: 14 residues. Here the CDR3 reads CASREGQVNTEAFF. The CDR3 DNA reads as TGTGCCAGCAGAGAGGGACAGGTGAACACTGAAGCTTTCTTT.

The table lists this clone with a few counts. This rearrangement joins TRBV19 to TRBJ1-3; 7 bases map to TRBD1. V shed 6 bases, J shed 11 bases, and the junction held 7 bases outside the gene matches. The CDR3 totals 12 residues. Per germline, CDR1 LNHDA and CDR2 SQIVND (reference sequence). CDR3 sequence (DNA): TGTGCCAGTAGCCGAGGAGGGGGCGCCATATATTTT. Its protein product is CASSRGGGAIYF.

The chain uses TRBV5-1 and TRBJ2-7; 9 nucleotides match TRBD2. Losses at the gene ends were 4 bases for V and 2 bases for J; bases not matched to a gene: 4. The CDR3 totals 14 residues. Germline CDR1 reads SGHRS; CDR2 reads YFSETQ. In DNA form, the CDR3 reads TGCGCCAGCAGCCGGCGGGAGGGCCCCTACGAGCAGTACTTC. This sequence encodes CASSRREGPYEQYF.

The J gene is TRBJ1-5, the V gene TRBV12-2; the D call of TRBD1 is as the table states it, not checked on the DNA. TRBV12-2 is reported as a pseudogene. The CDR3 is 16 residues long. CDR3 nucleotide sequence: TGTGCAAGTCGCCATCCGACAGGGGTAGGCAATCAGCCCCAGCATTTT. It encodes CASRHPTGVGNQPQHF.

The chain links TRBV14 to TRBJ1-2; D is unclear. Germline V lookup: CDR1 SGHDN, CDR2 FVKESK. Trimming pared 1 base from V and 5 bases from J, leaving 8 bases between. There are 13 residues in the CDR3. This chain's CDR3 is CASSQASGYGYTF. The CDR3 DNA reads as TGTGCCAGCAGCCAAGCTTCCGGGTATGGCTACACCTTC.

The chain joins TRBV7-8 to TRBJ1-3, with a tentative D call TRBD1 (5 bases). Trimming cost V 4 bases and J 0 bases, with 13 bases left between them. CDR1 and CDR2 from the germline V gene are SGHVS and FQNEAQ. This CDR3 is 16 amino acids long. CDR3 DNA: TGTGCCAGCAGCTCCGCCGGGGGGATCTCTGGAAACACCATATATTTT. It specifies CASSSAGGISGNTIYF.

The chain carries TRBV7-2 and TRBJ2-5; 9 bases align to TRBD2. V gave up 5 bases and J gave up 4 bases; unmatched junction bases: 8. This CDR3 is built from 15 residues. Germline V gene data show CDR1 as SGHTA and CDR2 as FQGNSA. CDR3 protein: CASSPSSGGGETQYF. For the CDR3, the DNA is TGTGCCAGCAGCCCGAGTAGCGGGGGTGGAGAGACCCAGTACTTC.

The CDR3 is CASSHLPDIPYGYTF. CDR3 nucleotide sequence: TGCGCCAGCAGTCACCTACCCGACATCCCCTATGGCTACACCTTC. The genes are TRBV23-1 and TRBJ1-2; D gene unclear. TRBV23-1 is marked as an open reading frame, function uncertain. The CDR3 has 15 amino acids. V lost 3 bases and J 4 bases, leaving 15 bases between the germline ends.

The chain has TRBV5-1 and TRBJ1-1; no clear D. Germline V gene lookup returns CDR1 SGHRS and CDR2 YFSETQ. V dropped 0 bases and J dropped 0 bases, with 6 bases sitting between them. The CDR3 is made up of 14 amino acids. CDR3 region: CASSLEPMNTEAFF. CDR3 DNA sequence: TGCGCCAGCAGCTTGGAACCTATGAACACTGAAGCTTTCTTT. Full variable domain (outside the CDR3, taken from reference TRBV5-1 and TRBJ1-1): KAGVTQTPRYLIKTRGQQVTLSCSPISGHRSVSWYQQTPGQGLQFLFEYFSETQRNKGNFPGRFSGRQFSNSRSEMNVSTLELGDSALYLCASSLEPMNTEAFFGQGTRLTVV.

The CDR3 bases are TGTGCCAGCAAGGAACCGGGACAGTACACAACTAATGAAAAACTGTTTTTT. Its protein product is CASKEPGQYTTNEKLFF. This chain connects TRBV11-3 to TRBJ1-4, with 7 nucleotides matching TRBD1. This CDR3 comprises 17 residues. V was pared by 7 bases and J by 0 bases, with 11 bases of the junction left unmatched. Germline V lookup: CDR1 SGHNT, CDR2 YENEEA. Full variable domain (missing parts from reference TRBV11-3 and TRBJ1-4): EAGVVQSPRYKIIEKKQPVAFWCNPISGHNTLYWYLQNLGQGPELLIRYENEEAVDDSQLPKDRFSAERLKGVDSTLKIQPAELGDSAVYLCASKEPGQYTTNEKLFFGSGTQLSVL.

The V and J genes are TRBV15 and TRBJ2-3, with 13 nucleotides matching TRBD2. CDR1 is LNHNV and CDR2 is YYDKDF in the germline V gene (reference sequence). CDR3 length: 18 amino acids. With V trimmed by 3 bases and J by 5 bases, 11 bases remained unmatched. The chain's CDR3 is CATSRHTTSGRAQDTQYF. CDR3 nucleotides: TGTGCCACCAGCAGGCACACTACTAGCGGGAGGGCCCAAGATACGCAGTATTTT.

The J gene is TRBJ1-2, the V gene TRBV5-1; D may be TRBD1 (5 bases). CDR3 length: 14 residues. Germline CDR1 reads SGHRS; CDR2 reads YFSETQ. V lost 4 bases and J lost 4, with 14 bases in between. The CDR3 coding sequence is TGCGCCAGCAGCCGGGCCTCTAGGGGCTATGGCTACACCTTC. It specifies CASSRASRGYGYTF.

This chain connects TRBV13 to TRBJ2-3; TRBD2 is a possible D gene (6 bases). V lost 4 bases, J lost 4 bases, and 12 bases lay in between. This CDR3 has 14 residues. The V gene's germline CDR1 is PRHDT and CDR2 FYEKMQ (reference sequence). CDR3 sequence reads: CASSSQAGSDTQYF. CDR3 nucleotide sequence: TGTGCCAGCAGCTCCCAGGCGGGATCAGATACGCAGTATTTT.

V usage is TRBV11-3 and J usage is TRBJ2-1; TRBD2 matches 7 bases. Per the germline V gene, CDR1 is SGHNT and CDR2 is YENEEA. Trimming at V came to 10 bases and at J to 1 base, leaving 4 bases not matched to a gene. CDR3 size: 13 residues. CDR3 nucleotides: TGTGCCAACCAGCGGGAATCCTACAATGAGCAGTTCTTC. This encodes CANQRESYNEQFF.